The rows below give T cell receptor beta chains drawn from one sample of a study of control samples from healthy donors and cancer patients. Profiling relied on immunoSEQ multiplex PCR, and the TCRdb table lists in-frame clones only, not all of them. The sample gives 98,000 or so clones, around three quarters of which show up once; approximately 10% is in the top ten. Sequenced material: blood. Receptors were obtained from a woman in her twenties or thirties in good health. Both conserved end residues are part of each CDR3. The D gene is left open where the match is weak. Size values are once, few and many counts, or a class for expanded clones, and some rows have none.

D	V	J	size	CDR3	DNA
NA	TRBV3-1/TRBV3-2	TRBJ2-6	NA	CASSQTGMTGANVLTF	TGTGCCAGCAGTCAAACAGGTATGACTGGGGCCAACGTCCTGACTTTC
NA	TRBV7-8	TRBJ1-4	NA	CASSLVGRVMTNEKLFF	TGTGCCAGCAGCTTAGTGGGCAGGGTAATGACTAATGAAAAACTGTTTTTT
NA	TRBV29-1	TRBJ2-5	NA	CSVSLGPETQYF	TGCAGCGTCTCACTAGGACCAGAGACCCAGTACTTC
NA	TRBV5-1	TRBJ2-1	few	CASSLWGNSYNEQFF	TGCGCCAGCAGCTTGTGGGGGAATTCCTACAATGAGCAGTTCTTC
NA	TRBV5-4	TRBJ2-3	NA	CASSWKGADTQYF	TGTGCCAGCAGCTGGAAAGGGGCAGATACGCAGTATTTT
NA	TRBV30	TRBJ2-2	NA	CAWSPDTGELFF	TGTGCCTGGAGTCCCGACACCGGGGAGCTGTTTTTT
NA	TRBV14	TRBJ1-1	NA	CASSRRGGDRTEAFF	TGTGCCAGCAGCCGCAGAGGGGGAGACAGGACTGAAGCTTTCTTT
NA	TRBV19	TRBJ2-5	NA	CASRDSPQETQYF	TGTGCCAGTAGGGACAGCCCCCAAGAGACCCAGTACTTC
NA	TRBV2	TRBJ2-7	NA	CASREQYF	TGTGCCAGCAGGGAGCAGTACTTC
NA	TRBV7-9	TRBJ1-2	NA	CASSLSGRITIPNYGYTF	TGTGCCAGCAGCTTATCAGGGCGGATAACTATCCCAAACTATGGCTACACCTTC
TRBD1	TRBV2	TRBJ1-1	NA	CASRYRGSNTEAFF	TGTGCCAGCAGATACAGGGGGTCCAACACTGAAGCTTTCTTT
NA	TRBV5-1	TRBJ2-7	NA	CASSLFQTASYEQYF	TGCGCCAGCAGCTTGTTTCAAACGGCTAGCTACGAGCAGTACTTC
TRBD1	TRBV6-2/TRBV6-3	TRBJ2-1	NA	CASSWGQGLGNEQFF	TGTGCCAGCAGTTGGGGACAGGGGCTGGGTAATGAGCAGTTCTTC
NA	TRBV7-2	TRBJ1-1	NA	CASSLGAGNTEAFF	TGTGCCAGCAGCTTAGGTGCGGGTAACACTGAAGCTTTCTTT
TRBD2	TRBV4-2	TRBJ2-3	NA	CASSQDPGLAGGLVSTDTQYF	TGTGCCAGCAGCCAAGATCCGGGACTAGCGGGGGGGCTAGTTAGCACAGATACGCAGTATTTT
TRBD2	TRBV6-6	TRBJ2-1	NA	CASTKGLAEQFF	TGTGCCAGCACAAAGGGACTAGCTGAGCAGTTCTTC
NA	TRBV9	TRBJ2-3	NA	CASSVGGSTDTQYF	TGTGCCAGCAGCGTAGGGGGAAGCACAGATACGCAGTATTTT
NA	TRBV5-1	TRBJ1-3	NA	CASSVTGTGNTIYF	TGCGCCAGCAGCGTAACAGGGACTGGAAACACCATATATTTT
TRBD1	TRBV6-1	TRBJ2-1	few	CASSGTGGWSYNEQFF	TGTGCCAGCAGTGGAACAGGGGGATGGTCCTACAATGAGCAGTTCTTC
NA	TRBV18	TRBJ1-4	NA	CASSRNGVATNEKLFF	TGTGCCAGCTCACGAAATGGAGTTGCAACTAATGAAAAACTGTTTTTT
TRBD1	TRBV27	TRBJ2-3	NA	CASSRGPGISTDTQYF	TGTGCCAGCAGCAGGGGGCCGGGGATAAGCACAGATACGCAGTATTTT
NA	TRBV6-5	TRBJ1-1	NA	CASSYSPRNTEAFF	TGTGCCAGCAGTTACTCGCCAAGGAACACTGAAGCTTTCTTT
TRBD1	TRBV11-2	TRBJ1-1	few	CASSLFGTDNTEAFF	TGTGCCAGCAGCTTATTCGGGACAGACAACACTGAAGCTTTCTTT
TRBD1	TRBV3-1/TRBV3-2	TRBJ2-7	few	CASSPTGGAQGKEQYF	TGTGCCAGCAGCCCGACAGGGGGCGCTCAGGGTAAAGAGCAGTACTTC
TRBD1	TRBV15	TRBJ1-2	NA	CATSEGQAREYGYTF	TGTGCCACCAGCGAAGGACAGGCCCGGGAATATGGCTACACCTTC
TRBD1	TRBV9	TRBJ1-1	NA	CASSVTRDRDTEAFF	TGTGCCAGCAGCGTGACCCGGGACAGGGATACTGAAGCTTTCTTT
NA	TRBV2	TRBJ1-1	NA	CASSEVRLNTEAFF	TGTGCCAGCAGTGAGGTTAGACTGAACACTGAAGCTTTCTTT
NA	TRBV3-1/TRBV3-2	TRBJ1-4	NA	CASSLGGGSSEKLFF	TGTGCCAGCAGCCTAGGGGGGGGTTCCTCGGAAAAACTGTTTTTT
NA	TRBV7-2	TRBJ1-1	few	CASSLAVTGLNTEAFF	TGTGCCAGCAGCTTAGCTGTGACAGGCCTGAACACTGAAGCTTTCTTT
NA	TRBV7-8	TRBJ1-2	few	CASSLGQGSYGYTF	TGTGCCAGCAGCTTAGGGCAGGGTTCCTATGGCTACACCTTC
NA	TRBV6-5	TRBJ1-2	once	CASRAGGGTAGYTF	TGTGCCAGCAGGGCTGGCGGGGGCACGGCTGGCTACACCTTC
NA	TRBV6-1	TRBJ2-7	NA	CASSEGLTRKSYEQYF	TGTGCCAGCAGTGAAGGATTGACTAGAAAAAGCTACGAGCAGTACTTC
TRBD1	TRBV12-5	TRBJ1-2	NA	CASAPGGSPYGYTF	TGTGCTAGTGCCCCAGGGGGGTCGCCCTATGGCTACACCTTC
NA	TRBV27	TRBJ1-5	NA	CASKNGEQVSQPQHF	TGTGCCAGCAAAAATGGGGAGCAAGTCAGTCAGCCCCAGCATTTT
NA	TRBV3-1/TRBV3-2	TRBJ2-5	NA	CASSQVMNSVETQYF	TGTGCCAGCAGCCAAGTCATGAACAGCGTGGAGACCCAGTACTTC
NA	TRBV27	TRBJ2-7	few	CASSHEGLTYEQYF	TGTGCCAGCAGTCATGAGGGGCTAACCTACGAGCAGTACTTC
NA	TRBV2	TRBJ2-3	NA	CASSDGWGGTDTQYF	TGTGCCAGCAGCGACGGTTGGGGGGGCACAGATACGCAGTATTTT
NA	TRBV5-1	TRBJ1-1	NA	CASSLAIPGRVMNTEAFF	TGCGCCAGCAGCTTGGCTATTCCGGGCAGGGTGATGAACACTGAAGCTTTCTTT
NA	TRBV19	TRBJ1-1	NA	CASSIVSDTEAFF	TGTGCCAGTAGTATAGTCTCCGACACTGAAGCTTTCTTT
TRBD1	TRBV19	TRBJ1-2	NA	CASSPDRGGNYGYTF	TGTGCCAGTAGCCCGGACAGGGGGGGAAACTATGGCTACACCTTC
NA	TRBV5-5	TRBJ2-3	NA	CASSPPDFLQADTQYF	TGTGCCAGCAGCCCCCCCGACTTCCTCCAGGCAGATACGCAGTATTTT
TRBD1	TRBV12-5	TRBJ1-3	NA	CASGPLVAGGGNTIYF	TGTGCTAGTGGTCCGCTGGTGGCAGGGGGTGGAAACACCATATATTTT
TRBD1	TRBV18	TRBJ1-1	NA	CASSLGQGNTEAFF	TGTGCCAGCTCCCTGGGACAGGGGAACACTGAAGCTTTCTTT
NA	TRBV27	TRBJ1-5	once	CASAGSSNQPQHF	TGTGCCAGCGCTGGTTCTAGCAATCAGCCCCAGCATTTT
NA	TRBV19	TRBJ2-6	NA	CASRARGRSGPRANVLTF	TGTGCCAGTAGAGCCAGAGGGCGGTCCGGGCCGAGGGCCAACGTCCTGACTTTC
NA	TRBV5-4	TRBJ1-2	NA	CASSLMGVNYGYTF	TGTGCCAGCAGCTTGATGGGGGTAAACTATGGCTACACCTTC
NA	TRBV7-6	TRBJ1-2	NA	CASSLEAGARGYTF	TGTGCCAGCAGCTTAGAGGCAGGGGCGCGGGGCTACACCTTC
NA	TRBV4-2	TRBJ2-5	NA	CASSPRLGGETQYF	TGTGCCAGCAGCCCACGACTGGGGGGAGAGACCCAGTACTTC
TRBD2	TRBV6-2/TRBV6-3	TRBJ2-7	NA	CASSYLGTSAYEQYF	TGTGCCAGCAGTTACCTCGGGACTAGCGCCTACGAGCAGTACTTC
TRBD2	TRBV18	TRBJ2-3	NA	CASSSTSGGADTQYF	TGTGCCAGCTCGTCCACTAGCGGGGGCGCCGATACGCAGTATTTT
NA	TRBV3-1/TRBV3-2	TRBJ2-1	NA	CASSQEPGSSYNEQFF	TGTGCCAGCAGCCAAGAGCCCGGAAGCTCCTACAATGAGCAGTTCTTC
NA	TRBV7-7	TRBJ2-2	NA	CASSLAGNTGELFF	TGTGCTAGCAGCTTAGCAGGGAACACCGGGGAGCTGTTTTTT
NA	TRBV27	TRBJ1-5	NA	CASSKPRRQPQHF	TGTGCCAGCAGTAAGCCCCGCCGACAGCCCCAGCATTTT
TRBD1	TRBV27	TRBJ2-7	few	CASSLSTGGANQQYF	TGTGCCAGCAGTCTCAGTACAGGGGGCGCGAATCAGCAGTACTTC
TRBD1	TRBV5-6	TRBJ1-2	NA	CASSSGQGAVYGYTF	TGTGCCAGCAGTTCCGGACAGGGTGCCGTGTATGGCTACACCTTC
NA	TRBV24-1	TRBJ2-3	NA	CATSPRTSTDTQYF	TGTGCCACCAGTCCCAGAACTAGCACAGATACGCAGTATTTT
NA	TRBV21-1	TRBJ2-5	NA	CASSNPYWTGEETQYF	TGTGCCAGCAGTAACCCATATTGGACAGGGGAGGAGACCCAGTACTTC